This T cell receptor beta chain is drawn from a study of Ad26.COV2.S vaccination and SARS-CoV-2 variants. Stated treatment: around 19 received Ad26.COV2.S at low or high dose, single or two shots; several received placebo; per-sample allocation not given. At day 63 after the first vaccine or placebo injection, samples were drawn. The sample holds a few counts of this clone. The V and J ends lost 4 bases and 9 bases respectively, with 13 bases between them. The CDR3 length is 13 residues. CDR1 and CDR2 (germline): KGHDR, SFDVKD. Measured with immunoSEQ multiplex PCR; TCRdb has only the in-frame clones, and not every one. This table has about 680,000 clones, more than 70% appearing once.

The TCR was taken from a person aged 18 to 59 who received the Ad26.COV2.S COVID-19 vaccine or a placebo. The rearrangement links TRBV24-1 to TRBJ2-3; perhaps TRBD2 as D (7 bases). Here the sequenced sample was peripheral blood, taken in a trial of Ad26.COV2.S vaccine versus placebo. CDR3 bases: TGTGCCACCAGTGACCCTGGGGGGGGCACGCAGTATTTT. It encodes CATSDPGGGTQYF.